Following are 14 T cell receptor beta chains from one sample sequenced in a study of cytomegalovirus exposure and HLA in healthy donors. The study ran its PCR with 60 Vbeta and 13 Jbeta primers. TCRdb's copy holds only in-frame clones and misses some; the assay was immunoSEQ multiplex PCR. The data show 140,000 or so clones, with roughly 70% seen just once and around 4.7% held by the top ten. The sequenced sample consisted of PBMCs. The receptors were sampled from a man between 18 and 35 years old in good health and CMV-seropositive.

The rearrangement uses TRBV18 and TRBJ2-7; D may be TRBD1 (5 bases). The germline V gene encodes CDR1 KGHSH and CDR2 LQKENI. The CDR3 contains 14 residues. Trimming left V 2 bases short and J 2 bases short, with 10 bases between. The CDR3 nucleotides read TGTGCCAGCTCACCAATAGCAGGGCCCTACGAGCAGTACTTC. Translation gives CASSPIAGPYEQYF.

The rearrangement links TRBV7-9 to TRBJ1-2, with a possible D match to TRBD1 (6 bases). The CDR3 loop spans 13 amino acids. Trimming shortened V by 2 bases and J by 6 bases, and 10 bases separated the two germline ends. Germline values: CDR1 SEHNR, CDR2 FQNEAQ (reference sequence). CDR3: CASSLRGYDGYTF. In DNA, the CDR3 is TGTGCCAGCAGCTTAAGGGGGTACGATGGCTACACCTTC.

The V and J genes are TRBV5-1 and TRBJ1-6, with D maybe TRBD1 (6 bases). With 0 bases removed from V and 9 bases from J, the gap between germline ends came to 13 bases. The CDR3 spans 15 residues. CDR1 SGHRS and CDR2 YFSETQ come from the germline V gene. CDR3 loop: CASSLAGDVSSPLHF. Here the CDR3 DNA reads TGCGCCAGCAGCTTGGCAGGGGATGTAAGTTCACCCCTCCACTTT.

The V gene is TRBV28, the J gene TRBJ1-1, with a weak D call TRBD1 (5 bases). V was clipped by 2 bases and J by 1 base, with 8 bases between them. Germline lookup yields CDR1 MDHEN and CDR2 SYDVKM. This CDR3 contains 14 residues. Written as DNA, the CDR3 is TGTGCCAGCAGTTTACTGGGGGGGAACACTGAAGCTTTCTTT. As protein: CASSLLGGNTEAFF. The full variable domain, its missing parts supplied by reference TRBV28 and TRBJ1-1, is DVKVTQSSRYLVKRTGEKVFLECVQDMDHENMFWYRQDPGLGLRLIYFSYDVKMKEKGDIPEGYSVSREKKERFSLILESASTNQTSMYLCASSLLGGNTEAFFGQGTRLTVV.

The J gene is TRBJ2-5, the V gene TRBV10-3; D possibly corresponds to TRBD1 (5 bases). V lost 9 bases and J lost 0, with 11 bases in between. The CDR3 is 13 amino acids. CDR1 is ENHRY, CDR2 SYGVKD, per germline. This CDR3 is CAIMGQDQETQYF. CDR3 DNA: TGTGCCATAATGGGGCAGGACCAAGAGACCCAGTACTTC.

V usage is TRBV5-1 and J usage is TRBJ2-3; TRBD1 aligns across 9 bases. The CDR3 extends over 16 amino acids. Looked up from germline, CDR1 is SGHRS and CDR2 is YFSETQ. Trimming at V came to 4 bases and at J to 4 bases, leaving 10 bases not matched to a gene. The CDR3 reads CASSLSGTGTSDTQYF. DNA of the CDR3: TGCGCCAGCAGCCTTTCCGGGACAGGGACTTCAGATACGCAGTATTTT.

The rearrangement uses TRBV4-1 and TRBJ2-1; 9 positions match TRBD2. This CDR3 has 16 residues. The J segment lost 8 bases and the V segment lost 4 bases, leaving 12 bases of the junction unmatched. In germline, CDR1 is MGHRA, CDR2 YSYEKL. CDR3 protein: CASSLRLGLAKDEQFF. The CDR3 DNA follows: TGCGCCAGCAGCCTACGACTTGGACTAGCGAAGGATGAGCAGTTCTTC.

In this sample, this clone turned up once. This chain links TRBV28 with TRBJ1-1; 8 bases are shared with TRBD1. Per the germline V gene, CDR1 is MDHEN and CDR2 is SYDVKM. The ends lost 10 bases at V and 5 bases at J; junction bases unmatched: 12. The CDR3 spans 14 residues. The CDR3 nucleotides read TGTGCCACACTAACAGGGGGATGGGAAACTGAAGCTTTCTTT. The encoded protein is CATLTGGWETEAFF.

The rearrangement joins TRBV7-3 to TRBJ2-7; D ambiguous. This CDR3 is built from 13 residues. Looked up from germline, CDR1 is SGHTA and CDR2 is FQGTGA. The germline V and J ends were trimmed by 5 bases and 3 bases, with 11 bases remaining between them. The CDR3 reads CASSPRPGYEQYF. CDR3 DNA: TGTGCCAGCAGCCCCAGACCAGGCTACGAGCAGTACTTC.

V usage is TRBV10-3 and J usage is TRBJ2-5; a weak D match, TRBD1 (6 bases). The germline CDR1 and CDR2 sequences are ENHRY and SYGVKD. The CDR3 contains 13 residues. V was trimmed by 6 bases and J by 2 bases, leaving 10 bases between them. CDR3 amino acids: CAIRTGTQETQYF. In nucleotides, the CDR3 is TGTGCCATCAGAACAGGGACACAAGAGACCCAGTACTTC.

The chain links TRBV28 to TRBJ1-5, with unresolved D. This CDR3 has 12 residues. V lost 3 bases and J lost 2, with 2 bases in between. Germline lookup yields CDR1 MDHEN and CDR2 SYDVKM. Written as DNA, the CDR3 is TGTGCCAGCAGTTTCGGCAATCAGCCCCAGCATTTT. The encoded protein is CASSFGNQPQHF.

V and J are TRBV2 and TRBJ2-1; 8 bases are shared with TRBD2. Looked up from germline, CDR1 is SNHLY and CDR2 is FYNNEI. The CDR3 has 16 amino acids. V was pared by 6 bases and J by 6 bases, with 13 bases of the junction left unmatched. CDR3 coding DNA: TGTGCCAGCAGCCCCCGGCCAGCGGGGGCCATCAATGAGCAGTTCTTC. This encodes CASSPRPAGAINEQFF.

This rearrangement joins TRBV27 to TRBJ2-7; TRBD2 aligns across 8 bases. Germline V gene lookup returns CDR1 MNHEY and CDR2 SMNVEV (reference sequence). The CDR3 has 15 amino acids. Trimming at V came to 2 bases and at J to 2 bases, leaving 5 bases not matched to a gene. CDR3 bases: TGTGCCAGCAGTTTAGCGGGAGGAAGGGCCTACGAGCAGTACTTC. Amino acid sequence: CASSLAGGRAYEQYF.

The chain recombines TRBV7-9 with TRBJ2-3; D remains unclear. Germline-derived CDR1 and CDR2 are SEHNR and FQNEAQ (reference sequence). The CDR3 is 13 amino acids. Between the trimmed V and J ends, which lost 3 bases and 6 bases, there was a span of 10 bases. CDR3 in amino acids: CASSFVSGDTQYF. Written as DNA, the CDR3 is TGTGCCAGCAGCTTCGTGTCCGGGGATACGCAGTATTTT.